This T cell receptor beta chain came from a study of T cells after yellow fever vaccination. Study-wide results and caveats: Abundant bulk-population clonotypes could contaminate the FACS-sorted repertoires.

J was trimmed by 2 bases and V by 6 bases; bases with no gene match: 2. The CDR3 length is 13 residues. Germline V gene sequence: CDR1 KGHSH, CDR2 LQKENI. Ten or more counts support this clonotype. The antigen is unknown. TCRdb independently ran MiXCR on the 5' RACE reads; one entry per CDR3 protein. In the table there are over 130,000 distinct CDR3 sequences, about 8% of which are singletons. The chain couples TRBV18 to TRBJ2-7; 9 bases are a match to TRBD1. This sequence was found in a man under 40 who received the YFV17D yellow fever vaccine. The specimen was CD4+ T cells sorted from PBMCs, collected 5 days after the yellow fever booster vaccination. The chain's CDR3 is CASSGQGPYEQYF. CDR3 DNA: TGTGCCAGCTCCGGACAGGGGCCCTACGAGCAGTACTTC.